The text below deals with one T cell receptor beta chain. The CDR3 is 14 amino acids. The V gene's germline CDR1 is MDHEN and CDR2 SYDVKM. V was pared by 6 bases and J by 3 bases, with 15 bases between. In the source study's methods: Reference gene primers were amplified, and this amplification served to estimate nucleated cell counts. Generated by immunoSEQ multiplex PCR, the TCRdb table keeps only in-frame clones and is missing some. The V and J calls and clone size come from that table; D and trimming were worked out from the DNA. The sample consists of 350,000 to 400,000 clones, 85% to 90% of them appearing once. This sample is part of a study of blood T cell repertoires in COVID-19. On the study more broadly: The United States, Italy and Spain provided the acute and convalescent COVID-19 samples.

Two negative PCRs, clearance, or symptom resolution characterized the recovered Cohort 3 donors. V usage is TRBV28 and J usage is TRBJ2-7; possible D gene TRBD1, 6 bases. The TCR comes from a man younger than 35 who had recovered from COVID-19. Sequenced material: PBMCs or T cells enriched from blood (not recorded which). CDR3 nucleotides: TGTGCCAGCAGCTCCCAGGGGCTTTTCTACGAGCAGTACTTC. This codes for CASSSQGLFYEQYF.